This T cell receptor (beta chain) was obtained from a study of blood T cell repertoires in COVID-19. Across the whole study: Acute and convalescent COVID-19 specimens originated in the United States, Italy and Spain. PBMCs, B-cell-depleted T cells, or T cells provided the cDNA or gDNA that made up the material.

Measured with immunoSEQ multiplex PCR; TCRdb has only the in-frame clones, and not every one. The sample shows fewer than 300,000 clones, about 80% of them seen only once. Germline loops: CDR1 LNHNV, CDR2 YYDKDF (reference sequence). This CDR3 is 15 amino acids long. Trimming took 0 bases from V and 0 from J, leaving 6 bases between them. The sample comprised peripheral blood. The rearrangement links TRBV15 to TRBJ1-5; no definite D call. This receptor was identified in a human donor in a cohort sampled during active COVID-19. In DNA form, the CDR3 reads TGTGCCACCAGCAGAGATCTGAGTAGCAATCAGCCCCAGCATTTT. Protein: CATSRDLSSNQPQHF.